The 29 T cell receptor beta chains below were found in one sample sequenced in a study of cytomegalovirus exposure and HLA in healthy donors (dated by TCRdb to about 2017). Receptors were amplified or captured by the immunoSEQ multiplex PCR assay. The table was pulled from immuneACCESS by TCRdb, which kept in-frame rearrangements only. Such tables lose some clones; where checked, under half of the loss comes from unresolved V genes, and the rest has no known cause. Across this sample there are about 110,000 clones, with approximately 86% seen only once. Roughly 3% of the sample comes from the top ten. Specimen: PBMCs. Source of these receptors: a woman aged 18-29 years in good health and CMV-seronegative.

This clone was recorded only once. The rearrangement uses TRBV19 and TRBJ2-5, with D perhaps matching TRBD2 (5 bases). CDR1 and CDR2 from the germline V gene are LNHDA and SQIVND (reference sequence). This CDR3 region has 13 residues. Trimming removed 2 bases at V and 5 bases at J, with 9 bases between. CDR3 DNA: TGTGCCAGTAGTATAAGGGAGCGGGAGACCCAGTACTTC. Translated, it gives CASSIRERETQYF.

The V call is TRBV11-3, the J call TRBJ1-1; TRBD1 aligns across 8 bases. Germline loops: CDR1 SGHNT, CDR2 YENEEA. The CDR3 extends over 12 amino acids. J gave up 4 bases and V 5 bases, and 0 bases lay outside the gene matches. CDR3 protein: CASSTGGTEAFF. The CDR3 DNA follows: TGTGCCAGCAGCACAGGGGGCACTGAAGCTTTCTTT.

The chain recombines TRBV14 with TRBJ1-2; 7 bases are shared with TRBD1. J was trimmed by 5 bases and V by 1 base; bases with no gene match: 13. The CDR3 consists of 17 residues. The V gene's germline CDR1 is SGHDN and CDR2 FVKESK. The DNA for the CDR3 is TGTGCCAGCAGCCAAGGGACAGACAGGGCTTGGAGATATGGCTACACCTTC. This gives the protein CASSQGTDRAWRYGYTF.

J is TRBJ2-5 and V is TRBV25-1; 8 bases align to TRBD1. CDR3 length: 15 amino acids. V lost 6 bases to trimming and J lost 2 bases; unmatched junction nucleotides: 8. Germline V gives CDR1 MGHDK, CDR2 SYGVNS. The chain's CDR3 is CASSGSGTGQETQYF. DNA for the CDR3: TGTGCCAGCAGCGGTTCAGGGACAGGACAAGAGACCCAGTACTTC. The variable domain in full, completed from reference TRBV25-1 and TRBJ2-5, reads EADIYQTPRYLVIGTGKKITLECSQTMGHDKMYWYQQDPGMELHLIHYSYGVNSTEKGDLSSESTVSRIRTEHFPLTLESARPSHTSQYLCASSGSGTGQETQYFGPGTRLLVL.

V usage is TRBV5-4 and J usage is TRBJ1-6; perhaps TRBD1 as D (6 bases). The CDR3 has 16 amino acids. V lost 3 bases and J 5 bases, leaving 15 bases between the germline ends. Germline values: CDR1 SGHNT, CDR2 YYREEE (reference sequence). The CDR3 DNA sequence: TGTGCCAGCAGCTCACAACAGGGTAACGATAATTCACCCCTCCACTTT. This sequence encodes CASSSQQGNDNSPLHF.

This CDR3 is CASSDQTGAGNTIYF. The CDR3 region has the DNA TGTGCCAGCAGTGACCAGACAGGAGCTGGAAACACCATATATTTT. The V and J genes are TRBV2 and TRBJ1-3; maybe TRBD1 (6 bases). Germline V gene lookup returns CDR1 SNHLY and CDR2 FYNNEI. V gave up 3 bases and J gave up 2 bases, with 11 bases separating them. The CDR3 runs to 15 residues.

The chain uses TRBV11-2 and TRBJ2-3; possibly TRBD1 for D (6 bases). V lost 5 bases and J 1 base, leaving 10 bases between the germline ends. Germline values: CDR1 SGHAT, CDR2 FQNNGV. The CDR3 consists of 14 residues. For the CDR3, the DNA is TGTGCCAGCAGCCCCCGACAGGGCACAGATACGCAGTATTTT. It is translated as CASSPRQGTDTQYF.

The V call is TRBV2, the J call TRBJ1-5, with 7 bases fitting TRBD1. This CDR3 contains 15 residues. J was trimmed by 3 bases and V by 8 bases; bases with no gene match: 10. Germline CDR1 is SNHLY and CDR2 is FYNNEI. The CDR3 here is CASAPGDSNNQPQHF. CDR3 nucleotides: TGTGCCAGCGCCCCGGGGGACAGCAACAATCAGCCCCAGCATTTT.

This sequence joins TRBV7-3 and TRBJ2-1, with TRBD2 identical over 8 bases. This CDR3 has 15 residues. CDR1 and CDR2 from the germline V gene are SGHTA and FQGTGA. V gave up 5 bases and J gave up 3 bases; unmatched junction bases: 6. The chain's CDR3 is CASSPRGGRYNEQFF. DNA of the CDR3: TGTGCCAGCAGCCCACGGGGGGGCCGCTACAATGAGCAGTTCTTC.

V is TRBV2 and J is TRBJ2-3; D is ambiguous. Germline CDR1 and CDR2: SNHLY and FYNNEI. CDR3 length: 13 amino acids. V was clipped by 6 bases and J by 2 bases, with 9 bases between them. CDR3 in DNA: TGTGCCAGCAGAAACACAGACACAGATACGCAGTATTTT. Translation gives CASRNTDTDTQYF.

The chain employs TRBV2 and TRBJ2-1; 7 nucleotides agree with TRBD2. The CDR3 covers 13 residues. V trimming: 7 bases; J trimming: 2 bases; junction bases outside the gene matches: 2. Germline V gene sequence: CDR1 SNHLY, CDR2 FYNNEI. The CDR3 loop is CASMAGAYNEQFF. DNA of the CDR3: TGTGCCAGCATGGCGGGGGCCTACAATGAGCAGTTCTTC. The variable domain in full, with the rest retrieved from reference TRBV2 and TRBJ2-1, is EPEVTQTPSHQVTQMGQEVILRCVPISNHLYFYWYRQILGQKVEFLVSFYNNEISEKSEIFDDQFSVERPDGSNFTLKIRSTKLEDSAMYFCASMAGAYNEQFFGPGTRLTVL.

This clone was observed many times. This sequence joins TRBV6-1 and TRBJ2-3; 8 bases fit TRBD2. J gave up 2 bases and V 1 base, and 2 bases lay outside the gene matches. The CDR3 is 15 residues long. Germline V lookup: CDR1 MNHNS, CDR2 SASEGT. The DNA of the CDR3 is TGTGCCAGCAGTGAAGGGCGGGGGGACACAGATACGCAGTATTTT. It specifies CASSEGRGDTDTQYF.

This clone appeared a single time. The DNA for the CDR3 is TGTGCCAGTTCACAGGGGTCCTCCTACGAGCAGTACTTC. Residues: CASSQGSSYEQYF. This sequence joins TRBV27 and TRBJ2-7, with 7 positions matching TRBD1. Germline CDR1 MNHEY, CDR2 SMNVEV (reference sequence). The CDR3 has 13 residues. Unmatched junction bases numbered 5, after V lost 9 bases and J lost 0 bases.

The chain uses TRBV28 and TRBJ1-2; D is unclear. V lost 7 bases, J lost 1 base, and 19 bases lay in between. This CDR3 contains 16 residues. The germline CDR1 and CDR2 sequences are MDHEN and SYDVKM. Written as DNA, the CDR3 is TGTGCCAGCATCCCCCGGTCCCGGCGGGTTAACTATGGCTACACCTTC. Protein: CASIPRSRRVNYGYTF.

The chain carries TRBV9 and TRBJ1-3, with 8 nucleotides matching TRBD1. The CDR3 spans 15 residues. Trimming cost V 7 bases and J 0 bases; bases outside gene matches: 6. Germline V gene sequence: CDR1 SGDLS, CDR2 YYNGEE. The CDR3, as DNA: TGTGCCAGCGCGCTAACAGGGGGCTCTGGAAACACCATATATTTT. Translating gives CASALTGGSGNTIYF.

This clone was counted once. The gene calls are TRBV6-1 and TRBJ1-1, with D perhaps TRBD1 (6 bases). This CDR3 spans 14 amino acids. The germline V gene has CDR1 MNHNS and CDR2 SASEGT. Trimming cost V 2 bases and J 5 bases, with 12 bases left between them. Here the CDR3 reads CASSERDTRTEAFF. The DNA of the CDR3 is TGTGCCAGCAGTGAAAGGGACACGAGAACTGAAGCTTTCTTT.

The J gene is TRBJ2-6, the V gene TRBV7-2; TRBD1 aligns across 8 bases. V lost 1 base and J lost 5; bases outside the gene matches: 7. Germline assignment: CDR1 SGHTA and CDR2 FQGNSA. CDR3 size: 17 residues. CDR3 loop: CASSLDDRGVWANVLTF. As DNA, the CDR3 is TGTGCCAGCAGCTTAGATGACAGGGGAGTCTGGGCCAACGTCCTGACTTTC.

The J gene is TRBJ1-1, the V gene TRBV19; no definite D call. Germline CDR1 is LNHDA and CDR2 is SQIVND (reference sequence). Trimming took off 6 bases at V and 5 bases at J, with 13 bases between the two ends. The CDR3 is 13 amino acids. The CDR3 nucleotides read TGTGCCAGTAGCGGACTCCCGGGGACTGAAGCTTTCTTT. This codes for CASSGLPGTEAFF.

The chain is built from TRBV18 and TRBJ2-7, with D perhaps matching TRBD1 (5 bases). V gave up 2 bases and J gave up 3 bases, with 14 bases separating them. The CDR3 covers 15 residues. The germline gives CDR1 KGHSH, CDR2 LQKENI. CDR3 sequence: CASSPVLGPDYEQYF. The CDR3 DNA sequence: TGTGCCAGCTCACCAGTTTTGGGGCCGGACTACGAGCAGTACTTC.

The CDR3 is CASSLESSYEQYF. CDR3 bases: TGTGCCAGCAGCTTGGAGAGCTCCTACGAGCAGTACTTC. The chain uses TRBV7-3 and TRBJ2-7, with D unclear. In germline, CDR1 is SGHTA, CDR2 FQGTGA. The CDR3 extends over 13 amino acids. Trimming cost V 3 bases and J 0 bases, with 6 bases left between them. The complete variable domain, with remaining parts taken from reference TRBV7-3 and TRBJ2-7, reads GAGVSQTPSNKVTEKGKYVELRCDPISGHTALYWYRQSLGQGPEFLIYFQGTGAADDSGLPNDRFFAVRPEGSVSTLKIQRTERGDSAVYLCASSLESSYEQYFGPGTRLTVT.

The chain's CDR3 is CASSPGTGAGEQYF. The CDR3 coding sequence is TGTGCCAGCAGCCCCGGGACAGGGGCCGGGGAGCAGTACTTC. V and J are TRBV7-2 and TRBJ2-7, with TRBD1 matching 10 bases. Germline CDR1 and CDR2: SGHTA and FQGNSA. CDR3 length equals 14 residues. V lost 5 bases, J lost 7 bases, and 8 bases stayed unmatched.

The chain recombines TRBV5-1 with TRBJ2-7; D remains unclear. CDR1 and CDR2 (germline): SGHRS, YFSETQ. Trimming took off 4 bases at V and 3 bases at J, with 11 bases between the two ends. This CDR3 is 13 amino acids long. This chain's CDR3 is CASSPRPLYEQYF. The DNA of the CDR3 is TGCGCCAGCAGCCCTCGTCCCCTCTACGAGCAGTACTTC.

This sequence joins TRBV14 and TRBJ1-2; the match to TRBD1 covers 11 bases. The CDR3 consists of 14 residues. The ends lost 4 bases at V and 4 bases at J; junction bases unmatched: 2. CDR1 and CDR2 (germline): SGHDN, FVKESK. CDR3 amino acids: CASSPGQGGYGYTF. The CDR3 nucleotides are TGTGCCAGCAGCCCGGGACAGGGGGGCTATGGCTACACCTTC. The full variable domain, in which reference TRBV14 and TRBJ1-2 provide the parts outside the CDR3, is EAGVTQFPSHSVIEKGQTVTLRCDPISGHDNLYWYRRVMGKEIKFLLHFVKESKQDESGMPNNRFLAERTGGTYSTLKVQPAELEDSGVYFCASSPGQGGYGYTFGSGTRLTVV.

The chain carries TRBV19 and TRBJ1-1; possibly TRBD1 for D (5 bases). The CDR3 consists of 12 residues. Germline V gene data show CDR1 as LNHDA and CDR2 as SQIVND (reference sequence). Trimming removed 7 bases at V and 4 bases at J, with 10 bases between. The CDR3 sequence is CASTQDSTEAFF. The CDR3 nucleotides read TGTGCCAGTACCCAAGACAGCACTGAAGCTTTCTTT.

The V gene is TRBV7-2, the J gene TRBJ2-7; D gene unclear. The CDR3 runs to 12 residues. V was shortened by 2 bases and J by 4 bases, with 6 bases between the two germline ends. Germline assignment: CDR1 SGHTA and CDR2 FQGNSA. The CDR3 DNA reads as TGTGCCAGCAGCTTACCCGGGTACGAGCAGTACTTC. This codes for CASSLPGYEQYF. Filled out from reference TRBV7-2 and TRBJ2-7, the complete variable domain reads GAGVSQSPSNKVTEKGKDVELRCDPISGHTALYWYRQSLGQGLEFLIYFQGNSAPDKSGLPSDRFSAERTGGSVSTLTIQRTQQEDSAVYLCASSLPGYEQYFGPGTRLTVT.

The chain employs TRBV9 and TRBJ2-7; TRBD2 matches 8 bases. CDR3 size: 13 residues. Germline-derived CDR1 and CDR2 are SGDLS and YYNGEE. After removal of 4 bases from V and 12 bases from J, the junction contained 12 bases not matched to a gene. CDR3 nucleotide sequence: TGTGCCAGCAGCCCCGGGGGGGTGGGGGAAGCGTACTTC. Protein product: CASSPGGVGEAYF.

The chain has TRBV6-5 and TRBJ1-4, with D possibly being TRBD1 (5 bases). Germline CDR1 MNHEY, CDR2 SVGAGI. The CDR3 is 15 amino acids. The ends were cut back, 4 bases at V and 5 bases at J, with 14 bases in the middle. CDR3 nucleotides: TGTGCCAGCAGTTTCGCGATCAGGGCCAATGAAAAACTGTTTTTT. It translates to CASSFAIRANEKLFF.

This sequence joins TRBV14 and TRBJ1-1; 8 bases match TRBD1. The CDR3 sequence is 15 residues long. CDR1 and CDR2 (germline): SGHDN, FVKESK. The V segment lost 1 base and the J segment 6 bases; nucleotides outside the gene matches: 7. CDR3 amino acids: CASSQAPGGFPEAFF. Written as DNA, the CDR3 is TGTGCCAGCAGCCAAGCCCCAGGGGGCTTCCCTGAAGCTTTCTTT.

The genes are TRBV10-3 and TRBJ2-7, with a possible D match to TRBD1 (5 bases). Germline CDR1 is ENHRY and CDR2 is SYGVKD. V gave up 11 bases and J gave up 6 bases, with 17 bases separating them. The CDR3 extends over 12 amino acids. CDR3 loop: CAASGRVGEQYF. The CDR3, as DNA: TGTGCCGCCAGTGGCAGGGTTGGCGAGCAGTACTTC.